Shown below are 26 T cell receptor beta chains from a single sample sequenced in a study of preoperative IRX-2 immunotherapy in early breast cancer. The treatment is: preoperative locoregional IRX-2 cytokine immunotherapy. TCRdb's copy holds only in-frame clones and misses some; the assay was immunoSEQ multiplex PCR. The sample contains around 25,000 clones, about 90% of which appear only once. Specimen: tumor tissue, collected after IRX-2 immunotherapy. The receptor source for this set is a human donor with breast cancer.

The chain employs TRBV19 and TRBJ1-2; 12 bases fit TRBD1. This CDR3 contains 15 residues. CDR1 LNHDA and CDR2 SQIVND come from the germline V gene (reference sequence). V gave up 7 bases and J gave up 4 bases; unmatched junction bases: 7. The CDR3 is CASTTQGQGAYGYTF. CDR3 nucleotides: TGTGCCAGTACAACCCAGGGACAGGGGGCCTATGGCTACACCTTC.

This clone was observed a single time. The chain couples TRBV4-1 to TRBJ1-1; no definite D call. The V and J ends lost 2 bases and 6 bases respectively, with 16 bases between them. The length of the CDR3 is 15 residues. Germline assignment: CDR1 MGHRA and CDR2 YSYEKL. CDR3 nucleotides: TGCGCCAGCAGCCAATCTACAACCCTGGTTGCTGAAGCTTTCTTT. It yields the protein CASSQSTTLVAEAFF.

The chain joins TRBV28 to TRBJ1-2; a possible D gene is TRBD1 (5 bases). V lost 6 bases and J 4 bases, leaving 12 bases between the germline ends. CDR3 size: 13 residues. The germline gives CDR1 MDHEN, CDR2 SYDVKM. The CDR3 is CASSRTGSYGYTF. The CDR3 region has the DNA TGTGCCAGCAGCCGTACAGGAAGCTATGGCTACACCTTC.

V gene TRBV5-4 combines with J gene TRBJ1-5, with 9 positions matching TRBD1. The germline V gene encodes CDR1 SGHNT and CDR2 YYREEE (reference sequence). J was trimmed by 0 bases and V by 1 base; bases with no gene match: 11. The CDR3 extends over 19 amino acids. In DNA, the CDR3 is TGTGCCAGCAGCTTGACCAGGGACAGGGCTCTCTATAGCAATCAGCCCCAGCATTTT. Amino acid sequence: CASSLTRDRALYSNQPQHF.

In this sample, this clone turned up once. The chain joins TRBV7-6 to TRBJ2-1; 7 bases map to TRBD1. With V trimmed by 3 bases and J by 2 bases, 1 base remained unmatched. This CDR3 has 14 amino acids. Germline values: CDR1 SGHVS, CDR2 FNYEAQ. The CDR3 reads CASSFGTAYNEQFF. The CDR3 DNA sequence: TGTGCCAGCAGCTTTGGGACAGCCTACAATGAGCAGTTCTTC. The full variable domain, with the rest looked up from reference TRBV7-6 and TRBJ2-1, is GAGVSQSPRYKVTKRGQDVALRCDPISGHVSLYWYRQALGQGPEFLTYFNYEAQQDKSGLPNDRFSAERPEGSISTLTIQRTEQRDSAMYRCASSFGTAYNEQFFGPGTRLTVL.

This chain connects TRBV2 to TRBJ1-6; TRBD1 is a possible D gene (6 bases). CDR1 is SNHLY and CDR2 is FYNNEI in the germline V gene. This CDR3 is built from 16 residues. The V and J ends lost 6 bases and 7 bases respectively, with 19 bases between them. This CDR3 is CASSATGFRHNSPLHF. Written as DNA, the CDR3 is TGTGCCAGCAGCGCAACAGGGTTCAGACACAATTCACCCCTCCACTTT.

J is TRBJ2-7 and V is TRBV28; TRBD2 matches at 7 bases. The CDR3 runs 13 residues. CDR1 and CDR2 (germline): MDHEN, SYDVKM. Trimming at V came to 6 bases and at J to 2 bases, leaving 4 bases not matched to a gene. CDR3 nucleotides: TGTGCCAGCAGCCCGGGGGGTGCCTACGAGCAGTACGTC. It specifies CASSPGGAYEQYV.

The J gene is TRBJ1-6, the V gene TRBV19, with D possibly TRBD1 on 6 matching bases. Per germline, CDR1 LNHDA and CDR2 SQIVND (reference sequence). The CDR3 loop spans 14 amino acids. With 8 bases removed from V and 7 bases from J, the gap between germline ends came to 15 bases. The CDR3 here is CASSQGVENSPLHF. DNA of the CDR3: TGTGCCAGTTCACAGGGAGTAGAGAATTCACCCCTCCACTTT.

V gene TRBV28 combines with J gene TRBJ1-6, with D uncertain. Trimming left V 5 bases short and J 9 bases short, with 17 bases between. Germline CDR1 MDHEN, CDR2 SYDVKM. The CDR3 sequence is 15 residues long. The DNA for the CDR3 is TGTGCCAGCAGTCTAAATGACCGCGGAGCTTCACCCCTCCACTTT. It is translated as CASSLNDRGASPLHF.

The rearrangement links TRBV19 to TRBJ1-5, with D unresolved. Germline V gene lookup returns CDR1 LNHDA and CDR2 SQIVND (reference sequence). The CDR3 spans 15 residues. Trimming stripped 0 bases from V and 7 bases from J, with 13 bases between. This CDR3 reads CASSIDFSVGQPQHF. CDR3 coding DNA: TGTGCCAGTAGTATAGATTTTTCGGTGGGGCAGCCCCAGCATTTT.

The rearrangement joins TRBV6-5 to TRBJ2-2, with 8 bases lining up with TRBD2. CDR1 and CDR2 (germline): MNHEY, SVGAGI. The V segment lost 2 bases and the J segment 6 bases; nucleotides outside the gene matches: 5. This CDR3 contains 15 residues. CDR3 DNA sequence: TGTGCCAGCAGTTACAAGCGGGGGACTTCCGGGGAGCTGTTTTTT. Its translation is CASSYKRGTSGELFF.

The rearrangement links TRBV5-3 to TRBJ1-1, with no clear D. TRBV5-3 is reported as an ORF; its role is uncertain. The V end was cut by 2 bases, the J end by 2 bases, with 10 bases between. This CDR3 has 14 residues. The CDR3 loop reads CARSFSRANTEAFF. CDR3 sequence (DNA): TGTGCCAGAAGCTTCTCGCGGGCTAACACTGAAGCTTTCTTT.

The CDR3 loop reads CASSLAVPSEETQYF. The CDR3 nucleotides are TGCGCCAGCAGCTTGGCTGTGCCATCGGAAGAGACCCAGTACTTC. The chain has TRBV5-1 and TRBJ2-5; D not certain. The CDR3 extends over 15 amino acids. The germline gives CDR1 SGHRS, CDR2 YFSETQ. The V end lost 0 bases, the J end lost 3 bases, and 12 bases lay between the germline ends.

The chain is built from TRBV11-3 and TRBJ2-7; 12 bases are shared with TRBD1. This CDR3 region has 15 residues. The ends lost 0 bases at V and 4 bases at J; junction bases unmatched: 1. Germline lookup yields CDR1 SGHNT and CDR2 YENEEA. The CDR3 reads CASSLEGQGAYEQYF. CDR3 bases: TGTGCCAGCAGCTTAGAGGGACAGGGGGCGTACGAGCAGTACTTC.

This rearrangement joins TRBV4-1 to TRBJ2-2, with 13 bases aligning to TRBD2. The CDR3 is 17 residues long. Germline values: CDR1 MGHRA, CDR2 YSYEKL. J gave up 5 bases and V 0 bases, and 3 bases lay outside the gene matches. The CDR3 coding sequence is TGCGCCAGCAGCCAAGATGGACTAGCGGGGGTTACCGGGGAGCTGTTTTTT. This translates into CASSQDGLAGVTGELFF.

The J gene is TRBJ1-6, the V gene TRBV4-1, with D possibly TRBD1 on 6 matching bases. V was clipped by 4 bases and J by 4 bases, with 17 bases between them. From germline, CDR1 is MGHRA and CDR2 YSYEKL. The CDR3 is 17 residues long. The CDR3 protein is CASSLYHLDSYNSPLHF. The CDR3 region has the DNA TGCGCCAGCAGCCTCTACCACCTGGACAGTTATAATTCACCCCTCCACTTT.

The chain combines TRBV28 with TRBJ1-2, with TRBD1 identical over 9 bases. The CDR3 runs to 15 residues. The germline V gene encodes CDR1 MDHEN and CDR2 SYDVKM. Trimming at V came to 6 bases and at J to 2 bases, leaving 7 bases not matched to a gene. The CDR3 DNA follows: TGTGCCAGCAGAACCGTCGGACAGGGGAACTATGGCTACACCTTC. This sequence encodes CASRTVGQGNYGYTF.

The chain uses TRBV5-8 and TRBJ1-3; D is possibly TRBD1 (6 bases). Deletions cut 1 base from V and 0 bases from J, with 11 bases between. Germline V lookup: CDR1 SGHTS, CDR2 YDEGEE. The CDR3 runs to 16 residues. DNA of the CDR3: TGTGCCAGCAGCTTGATGGGGGGCGTCTCTGGAAACACCATATATTTT. It encodes CASSLMGGVSGNTIYF.

The gene calls are TRBV30 and TRBJ2-1; weak D call: TRBD2 (6 bases). This CDR3 spans 14 amino acids. Germline loops: CDR1 GTSNPN, CDR2 SVGIG (reference sequence). V was cut by 2 bases and J by 8 bases, with 16 bases left in between. DNA of the CDR3: TGTGCCTGGAGTAGGTCTAGCGTTGAAGATGAGCAGTTCTTC. This encodes CAWSRSSVEDEQFF.

The chain carries TRBV4-2 and TRBJ2-3; a weak D match, TRBD1 (5 bases). Between the trimmed V and J ends, which lost 0 bases and 4 bases, there was a span of 17 bases. This CDR3 has 17 amino acids. Germline lookup yields CDR1 LGHNA and CDR2 YNFKEQ. CDR3: CASSQDPFQAGSDTQYF. CDR3 bases: TGTGCCAGCAGCCAAGACCCTTTCCAGGCAGGGTCAGATACGCAGTATTTT.

The chain carries TRBV9 and TRBJ2-4; TRBD1 might be the D (7 bases). The V end lost 3 bases, the J end lost 3 bases, and 10 bases lay between the germline ends. CDR3 size: 14 residues. Looked up from germline, CDR1 is SGDLS and CDR2 is YYNGEE. The CDR3 coding sequence is TGTGCCAGCAGCGGACAGGGAGGCAAAAACATTCAGTACTTC. This sequence encodes CASSGQGGKNIQYF. The variable domain in full, with the rest retrieved from reference TRBV9 and TRBJ2-4, is DSGVTQTPKHLITATGQRVTLRCSPRSGDLSVYWYQQSLDQGLQFLIQYYNGEERAKGNILERFSAQQFPDLHSELNLSSLELGDSALYFCASSGQGGKNIQYFGAGTRLSVL.

The rearrangement joins TRBV28 to TRBJ2-1; the D is unclear. The germline V gene has CDR1 MDHEN and CDR2 SYDVKM. Trimming left V 5 bases short and J 10 bases short, with 24 bases between. The CDR3 loop spans 16 amino acids. For the CDR3, the DNA is TGTGCCAGCAGTCCGAGGAGTACAAGAAGTCGTGAGGAGCAGTTCTTC. This codes for CASSPRSTRSREEQFF.

Only one count was recorded for this clone. In DNA form, the CDR3 reads TGTGCCAGCTCAACCAATGGGGGAGCCTACAATGAGCAGTTCTTC. Protein product: CASSTNGGAYNEQFF. The chain employs TRBV18 and TRBJ2-1; the D gene could be TRBD1 or TRBD2 (5 bases each). The CDR3 runs to 15 residues. Trimming took 5 bases from V and 2 from J, leaving 13 bases between them. Germline assignment: CDR1 KGHSH and CDR2 LQKENI.

The chain has TRBV5-1 and TRBJ1-5; unclear D gene. V was cut by 4 bases and J by 2 bases, with 7 bases left in between. Germline CDR1 is SGHRS and CDR2 is YFSETQ. CDR3 size: 13 residues. The CDR3, as DNA: TGCGCCAGCAGCCCCGATGGCAATCAGCCCCAGCATTTT. Encoded protein: CASSPDGNQPQHF.

V and J are TRBV25-1 and TRBJ1-5, with 10 bases lining up with TRBD1. Per germline, CDR1 MGHDK and CDR2 SYGVNS. V was clipped by 3 bases and J by 2 bases; unmatched bases: 4. The CDR3 totals 16 residues. DNA for the CDR3: TGTGCCAGCAGTGATATTGGGACAGGGGGCAATCAGCCCCAGCATTTT. Its protein product is CASSDIGTGGNQPQHF.

This chain uses TRBV11-2 with TRBJ2-1; TRBD2 matches 10 bases. Germline-derived CDR1 and CDR2 are SGHAT and FQNNGV. The CDR3 loop spans 18 amino acids. The trim removed 4 bases at V and 1 base at J, leaving 10 bases unmatched. The CDR3 sequence: CASSSLAGSALSYNEQFF. CDR3 sequence (DNA): TGTGCCAGCAGCTCACTAGCGGGGAGTGCCCTTTCCTACAATGAGCAGTTCTTC.